This record looks at one T cell receptor (beta chain) sequence and its context. Its antigen is as yet unknown. These data belong to a study of cytomegalovirus exposure and HLA in healthy donors. Study-wide background: An early data release held some 85 million unique TCRs from HLA-typed donors.

General study points: Several V segments, TRBV6-2 and TRBV6-3 among them, could not be told apart and were dropped. Analysis performed later showed TCR beta chains linked to HLA being more clonally expanded than equally common others.

60 Vbeta and 13 Jbeta primers were used in PCR. Data came from immunoSEQ multiplex PCR; TCRdb stores just in-frame clones and leaves some out. This table lists about 48,000 clones. This CDR3 comprises 16 residues. With V trimmed by 7 bases and J by 3 bases, 13 bases remained unmatched. Per the germline V gene, CDR1 is LNHNV and CDR2 is YYDKDF (reference sequence). The sequence came from a male donor in good health and CMV-seropositive. The sequenced sample consisted of PBMCs. The V gene is TRBV15, the J gene TRBJ2-3, with TRBD2 matching 7 bases. CDR3 bases: TGTGCCACCAAGACCGGGGGGAACTATCGGACAGATACGCAGTATTTT. Translated, it gives CATKTGGNYRTDTQYF. The whole variable domain, remainder taken from reference TRBV15 and TRBJ2-3, is DAMVIQNPRYQVTQFGKPVTLSCSQTLNHNVMYWYQQKSSQAPKLLFHYYDKDFNNEADTPDNFQSRRPNTSFCFLDIRSPGLGDTAMYLCATKTGGNYRTDTQYFGPGTRLTVL.